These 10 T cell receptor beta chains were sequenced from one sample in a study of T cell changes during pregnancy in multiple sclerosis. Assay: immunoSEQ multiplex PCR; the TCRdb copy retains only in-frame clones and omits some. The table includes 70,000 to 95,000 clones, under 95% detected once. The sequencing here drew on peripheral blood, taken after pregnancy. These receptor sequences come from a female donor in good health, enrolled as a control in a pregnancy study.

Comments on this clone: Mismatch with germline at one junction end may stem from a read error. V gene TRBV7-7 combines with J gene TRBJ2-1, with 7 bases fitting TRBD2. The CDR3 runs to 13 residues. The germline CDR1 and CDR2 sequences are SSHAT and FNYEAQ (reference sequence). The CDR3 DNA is TGTGCTAGCAGCTTAGAACGGGGGGATGAGCAGTTCTTC. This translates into CASSLERGDEQFF.

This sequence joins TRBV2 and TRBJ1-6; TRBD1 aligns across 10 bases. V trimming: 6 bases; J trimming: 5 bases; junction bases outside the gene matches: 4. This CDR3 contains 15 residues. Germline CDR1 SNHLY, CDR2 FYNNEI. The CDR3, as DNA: TGTGCCAGCAGAGGACAGGGGGGAAATAATTCACCCCTCCACTTT. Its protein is CASRGQGGNNSPLHF.

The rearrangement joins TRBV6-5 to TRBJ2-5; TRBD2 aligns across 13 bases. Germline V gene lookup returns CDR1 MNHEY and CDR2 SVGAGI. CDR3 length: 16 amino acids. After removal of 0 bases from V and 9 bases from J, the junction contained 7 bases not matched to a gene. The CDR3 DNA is TGTGCCAGCAGTTACTCGCAACTAGCGGGGGGGCTAGCCCAGTACTTC. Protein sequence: CASSYSQLAGGLAQYF.

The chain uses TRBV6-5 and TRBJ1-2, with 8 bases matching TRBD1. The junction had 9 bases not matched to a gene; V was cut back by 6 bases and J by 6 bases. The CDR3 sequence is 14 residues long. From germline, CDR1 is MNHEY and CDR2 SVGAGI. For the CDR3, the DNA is TGTGCCAGCAGCAAAAGGACAGGGTTCAATGGCTACACCTTC. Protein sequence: CASSKRTGFNGYTF.

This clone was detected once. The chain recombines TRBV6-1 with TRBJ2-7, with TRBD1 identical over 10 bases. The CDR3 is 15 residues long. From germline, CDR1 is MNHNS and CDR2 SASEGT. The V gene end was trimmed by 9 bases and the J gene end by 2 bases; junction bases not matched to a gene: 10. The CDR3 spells CASSAGTGAPYEQYF. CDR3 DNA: TGTGCCAGTTCTGCCGGGACAGGGGCCCCCTACGAGCAGTACTTC.

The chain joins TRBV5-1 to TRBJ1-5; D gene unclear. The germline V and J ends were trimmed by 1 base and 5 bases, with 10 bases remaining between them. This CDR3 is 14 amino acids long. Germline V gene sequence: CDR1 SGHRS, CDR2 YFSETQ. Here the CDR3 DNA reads TGCGCCAGCAGCTTGCTTTATCCGGATCAGCCCCAGCATTTT. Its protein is CASSLLYPDQPQHF.

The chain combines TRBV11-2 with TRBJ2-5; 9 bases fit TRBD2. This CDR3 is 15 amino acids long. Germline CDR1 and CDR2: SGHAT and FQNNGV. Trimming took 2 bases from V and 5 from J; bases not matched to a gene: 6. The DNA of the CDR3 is TGTGCCAGCAGCTTACGAGCGGGGGGCCGGGAGACCCAGTACTTC. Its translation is CASSLRAGGRETQYF.

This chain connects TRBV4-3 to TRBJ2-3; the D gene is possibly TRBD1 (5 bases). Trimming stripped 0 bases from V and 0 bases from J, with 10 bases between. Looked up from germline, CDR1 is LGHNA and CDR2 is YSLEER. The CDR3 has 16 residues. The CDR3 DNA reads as TGCGCCAGCAGCCAAGAAGGGGCCTCTAGCACAGATACGCAGTATTTT. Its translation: CASSQEGASSTDTQYF.

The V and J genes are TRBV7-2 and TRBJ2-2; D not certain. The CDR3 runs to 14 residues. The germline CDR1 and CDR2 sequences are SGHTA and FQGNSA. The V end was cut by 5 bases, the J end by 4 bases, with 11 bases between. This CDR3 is CASSPREATGELFF. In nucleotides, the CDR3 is TGTGCCAGCAGCCCTAGAGAAGCCACCGGGGAGCTGTTTTTT.

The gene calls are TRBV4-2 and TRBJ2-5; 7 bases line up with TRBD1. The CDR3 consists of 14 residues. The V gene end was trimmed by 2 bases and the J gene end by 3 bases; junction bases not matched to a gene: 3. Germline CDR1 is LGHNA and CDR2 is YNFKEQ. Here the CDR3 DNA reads TGTGCCAGCAGCCAACGGGACAGAAAAGAGACCCAGTACTTC. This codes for CASSQRDRKETQYF.